Included here is one TCR beta chain sequence, with context. Its antigen is unidentified. TCRdb's table, derived via immunoSEQ multiplex PCR, lists solely in-frame clones and lacks some. This table holds 150,000 to 200,000 clones, around 88% found once. This sample is drawn from a study of Ad26.COV2.S vaccination and SARS-CoV-2 variants. General study findings and limits: The TCR-based breadth and depth measures might underestimate overall T cell responses.

V shed 5 bases, J shed 6 bases, and the junction held 11 bases outside the gene matches. CDR1 is MNHEY and CDR2 is SVGAGI in the germline V gene. This CDR3 spans 15 amino acids. V gene TRBV6-5 combines with J gene TRBJ1-1; 8 nucleotides agree with TRBD1. This specimen consisted of peripheral blood, obtained after recovery from COVID-19. The TCR sequence derives from a human donor who had recovered from COVID-19. The CDR3 spells CASSITRGRGAEAFF. CDR3 DNA sequence: TGTGCCAGCAGTATCACCAGGGGGCGAGGGGCTGAAGCTTTCTTT.